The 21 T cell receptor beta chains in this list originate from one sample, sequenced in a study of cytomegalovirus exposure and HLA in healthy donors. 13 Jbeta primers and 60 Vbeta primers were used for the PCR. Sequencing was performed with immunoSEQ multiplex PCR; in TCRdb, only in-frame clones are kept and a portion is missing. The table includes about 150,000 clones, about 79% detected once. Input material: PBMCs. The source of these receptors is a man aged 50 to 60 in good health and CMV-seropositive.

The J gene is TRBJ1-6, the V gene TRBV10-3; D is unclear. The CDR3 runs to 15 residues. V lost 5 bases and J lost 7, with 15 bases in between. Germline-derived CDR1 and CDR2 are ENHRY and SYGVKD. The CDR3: CAISTDQRGNSPLHF. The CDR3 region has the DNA TGTGCCATCAGTACCGATCAGCGGGGAAATTCACCCCTCCACTTT.

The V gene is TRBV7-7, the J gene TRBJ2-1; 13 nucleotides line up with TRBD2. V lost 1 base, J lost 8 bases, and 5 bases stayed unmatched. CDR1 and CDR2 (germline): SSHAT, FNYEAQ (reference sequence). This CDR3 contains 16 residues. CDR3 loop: CASSLGLAGGGDEQFF. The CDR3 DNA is TGTGCCAGCAGCTTAGGACTAGCGGGGGGCGGGGATGAGCAGTTCTTC.

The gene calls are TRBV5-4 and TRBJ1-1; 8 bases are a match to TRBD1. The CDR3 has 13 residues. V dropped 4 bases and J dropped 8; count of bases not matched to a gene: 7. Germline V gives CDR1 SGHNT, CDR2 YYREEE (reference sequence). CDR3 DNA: TGTGCCAGCAGCCCCCGGACAGGGACCGAAGCTTTCTTT. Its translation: CASSPRTGTEAFF.

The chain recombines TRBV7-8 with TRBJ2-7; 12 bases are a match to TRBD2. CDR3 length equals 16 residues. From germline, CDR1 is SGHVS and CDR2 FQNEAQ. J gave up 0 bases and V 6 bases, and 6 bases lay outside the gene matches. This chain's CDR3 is CASRRRLAGDSYEQYF. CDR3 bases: TGTGCCAGCAGACGCCGACTAGCGGGGGACTCCTACGAGCAGTACTTC.

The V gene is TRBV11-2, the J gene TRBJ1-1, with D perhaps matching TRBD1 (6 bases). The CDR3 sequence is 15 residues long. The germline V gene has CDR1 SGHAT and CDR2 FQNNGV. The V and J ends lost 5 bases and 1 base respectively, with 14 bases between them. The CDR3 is CASSQGRPTNTEAFF. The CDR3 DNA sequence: TGTGCCAGCAGCCAGGGGCGCCCGACGAACACTGAAGCTTTCTTT.

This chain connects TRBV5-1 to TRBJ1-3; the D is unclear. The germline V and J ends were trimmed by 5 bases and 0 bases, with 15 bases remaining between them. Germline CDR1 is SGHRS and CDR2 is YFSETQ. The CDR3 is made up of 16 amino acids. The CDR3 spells CASRVASRSSGNTIYF. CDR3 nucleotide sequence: TGCGCCAGCAGGGTGGCCAGCCGGAGCTCTGGAAACACCATATATTTT.

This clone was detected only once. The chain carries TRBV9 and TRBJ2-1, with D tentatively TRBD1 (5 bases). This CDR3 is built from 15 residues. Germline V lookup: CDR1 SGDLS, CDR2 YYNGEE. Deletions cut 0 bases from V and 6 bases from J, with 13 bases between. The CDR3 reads CASSVGGTVGNEQFF. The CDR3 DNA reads TGTGCCAGCAGCGTAGGGGGCACCGTCGGCAATGAGCAGTTCTTC.

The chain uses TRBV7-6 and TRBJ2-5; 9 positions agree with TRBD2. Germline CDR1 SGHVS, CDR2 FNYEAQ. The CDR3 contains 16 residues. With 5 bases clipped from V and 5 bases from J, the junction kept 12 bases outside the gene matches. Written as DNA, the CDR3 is TGTGCCAGCAGCCCCTTAGCGGGGGCCCGAGGGGAGACCCAGTACTTC. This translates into CASSPLAGARGETQYF.

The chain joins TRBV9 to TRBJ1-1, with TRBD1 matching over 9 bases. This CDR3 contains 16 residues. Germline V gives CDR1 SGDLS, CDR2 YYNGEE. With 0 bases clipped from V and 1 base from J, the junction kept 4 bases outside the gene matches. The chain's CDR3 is CASSVGTGAENTEAFF. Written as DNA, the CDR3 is TGTGCCAGCAGCGTAGGGACAGGGGCGGAGAACACTGAAGCTTTCTTT.

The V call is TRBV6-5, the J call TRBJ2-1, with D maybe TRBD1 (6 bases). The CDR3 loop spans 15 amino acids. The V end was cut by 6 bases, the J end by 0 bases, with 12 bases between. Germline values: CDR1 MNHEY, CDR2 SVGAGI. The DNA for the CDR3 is TGTGCCAGCAGGCCCCGCAGGGGCTCCTACAATGAGCAGTTCTTC. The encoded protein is CASRPRRGSYNEQFF.

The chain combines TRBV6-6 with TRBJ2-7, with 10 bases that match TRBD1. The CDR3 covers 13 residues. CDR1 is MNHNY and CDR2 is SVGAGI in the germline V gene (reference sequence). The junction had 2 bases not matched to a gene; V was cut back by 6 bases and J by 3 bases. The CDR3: CASRRTGGYEQYV. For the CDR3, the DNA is TGTGCCAGCAGAAGGACAGGGGGCTACGAGCAGTACGTC.

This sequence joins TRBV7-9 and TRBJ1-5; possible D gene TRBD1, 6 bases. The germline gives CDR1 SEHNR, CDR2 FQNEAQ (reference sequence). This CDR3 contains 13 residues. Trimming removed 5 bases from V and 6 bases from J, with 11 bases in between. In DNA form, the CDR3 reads TGTGCCAGCAGCCGTGGACAGTCTCAGCCCCAGCATTTT. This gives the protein CASSRGQSQPQHF.

The CDR3 loop is CATTLTGNTEAFF. The CDR3 coding sequence is TGTGCCACGACCCTGACGGGGAACACTGAAGCTTTCTTT. The rearrangement uses TRBV14 and TRBJ1-1; D is uncertain. V was shortened by 10 bases and J by 1 base, with 13 bases between the two germline ends. CDR3 length: 13 amino acids. Per the germline V gene, CDR1 is SGHDN and CDR2 is FVKESK.

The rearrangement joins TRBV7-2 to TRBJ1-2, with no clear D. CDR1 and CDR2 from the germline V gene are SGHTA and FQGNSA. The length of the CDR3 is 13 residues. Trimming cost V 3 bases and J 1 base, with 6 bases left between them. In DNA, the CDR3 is TGTGCCAGCAGCTTTGGGAGTAACTATGGCTACACCTTC. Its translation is CASSFGSNYGYTF.

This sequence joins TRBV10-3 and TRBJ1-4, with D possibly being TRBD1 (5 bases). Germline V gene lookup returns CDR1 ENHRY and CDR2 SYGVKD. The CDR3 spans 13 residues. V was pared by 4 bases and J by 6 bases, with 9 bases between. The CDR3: CAISGQLDEKLFF. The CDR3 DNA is TGTGCCATCAGTGGACAGTTGGATGAAAAACTGTTTTTT.

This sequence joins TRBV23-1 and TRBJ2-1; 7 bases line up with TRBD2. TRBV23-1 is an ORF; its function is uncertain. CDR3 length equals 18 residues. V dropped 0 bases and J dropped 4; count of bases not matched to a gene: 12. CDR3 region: CASSQSNPYGGSYNEQFF. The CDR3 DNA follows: TGCGCCAGCAGTCAATCAAACCCCTATGGCGGGAGTTACAATGAGCAGTTCTTC.

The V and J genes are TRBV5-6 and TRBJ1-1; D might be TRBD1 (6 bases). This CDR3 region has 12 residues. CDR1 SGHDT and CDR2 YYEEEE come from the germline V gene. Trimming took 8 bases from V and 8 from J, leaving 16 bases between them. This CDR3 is CASRWARGEAFF. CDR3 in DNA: TGTGCCAGTCGGTGGGCTAGGGGGGAAGCTTTCTTT.

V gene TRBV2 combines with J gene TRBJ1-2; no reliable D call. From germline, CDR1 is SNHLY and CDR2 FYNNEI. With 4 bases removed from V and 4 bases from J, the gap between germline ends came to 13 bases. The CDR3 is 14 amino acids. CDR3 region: CASSVGKRGYGYTF. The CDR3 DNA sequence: TGTGCCAGCAGTGTCGGCAAAAGAGGCTATGGCTACACCTTC.

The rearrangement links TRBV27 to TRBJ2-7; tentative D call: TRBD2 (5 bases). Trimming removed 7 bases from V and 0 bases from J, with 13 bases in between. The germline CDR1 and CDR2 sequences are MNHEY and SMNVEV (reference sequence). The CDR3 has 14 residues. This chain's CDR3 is CASKRGYSSYEQYF. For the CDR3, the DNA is TGTGCCAGCAAGCGAGGGTACAGCTCCTACGAGCAGTACTTC.

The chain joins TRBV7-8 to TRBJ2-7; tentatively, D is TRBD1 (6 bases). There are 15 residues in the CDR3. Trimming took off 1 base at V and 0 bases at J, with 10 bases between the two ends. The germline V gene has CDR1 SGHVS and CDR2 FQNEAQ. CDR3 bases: TGTGCCAGCAGCTTAGGGACAGCCTCCTCCTACGAGCAGTACTTC. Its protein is CASSLGTASSYEQYF.

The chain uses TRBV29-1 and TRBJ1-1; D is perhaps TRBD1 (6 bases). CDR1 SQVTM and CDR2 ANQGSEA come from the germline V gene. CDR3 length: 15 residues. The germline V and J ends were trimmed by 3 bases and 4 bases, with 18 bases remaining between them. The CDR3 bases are TGCAGCGTTGAGGGGGGACGGGGGGCGGGCACTGAAGCTTTCTTT. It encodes CSVEGGRGAGTEAFF.